The sequence of this T cell receptor beta chain was determined in a study of CXCR3-negative and CXCR3-positive naive CD8 T cells. This CDR3 comprises 14 residues. The V gene's germline CDR1 is MGHDK and CDR2 SYGVNS. Overall study results and limits: Once cells were cryopreserved, CXCR3 expression went down partly, and most assays used fresh PBMCs. Memory cells showed distinct TRBV-TRBJ patterns, while the two naive subsets matched. Against CXCR3-negative naive cells, CXCR3-positive naive cells showed more hydrophobic TRB CDR3s.

This clonotype shows up as medium-sized by frequency. Antigen specificity is unknown. The method, 5' RACE with UMI labels, was used to prepare the TRB cDNA libraries. Reanalyzing the 5' RACE reads, TCRdb keeps one entry per CDR3 protein, without DNA. The sample's table shows about 4,900 distinct CDR3 sequences. The V gene is TRBV25-1, the J gene TRBJ1-6. The source of this sequence is a human donor in good health. Some clones in this sample may be carry-over from other donors' samples. The sequencing input was naive CXCR3+ CD8+ T cells from blood. The subset here: CD45RO-CCR7+CD27+CD95- naive CD8+ T cells expressing CXCR3 (TNR3+). The CDR3: CASSDMRGGSPLHF.